Only a few counts were recorded for the clone carrying this TCR beta chain. Antigen specificity is unknown. TCRdb passed the 5' RACE reads through MiXCR, listing each CDR3 protein once. The data hold over 40,000 distinct CDR3 sequences, with 30% observed a single time. The CDR3 runs 13 residues. Trimming shortened V by 2 bases and J by 2 bases, and 7 bases separated the two germline ends. CDR1 and CDR2 from the germline V gene are MNHEY and SMNVEV (reference sequence). Study results and limitations: Greatest tumor Treg TCR overlap was with tumor naive CD4+ cells.

The sample taken for sequencing was tumor-infiltrating memory CD4+ T cells sorted from the breast tumor. Subset meaning: memory CD4+ T cells, CD4+CD45RO+CD25-. The receptor's source is a female donor with breast cancer. The chain combines TRBV27 with TRBJ2-7, with D maybe TRBD2 (5 bases). The CDR3 DNA reads as TGTGCCAGCAGTTTACGGGAAGCCTACGAGCAGTACTTC. This translates into CASSLREAYEQYF.